A single sample is the source of the 20 T cell receptor beta chains below, sequenced in a study of Ad26.COV2.S vaccination and SARS-CoV-2 variants. Treatment specified: around 19 received Ad26.COV2.S at low or high dose, single or two shots; several received placebo; per-sample allocation not given. Day 63 following the first vaccine or placebo injection was when the samples were taken. TCRdb's copy holds only in-frame clones and misses some; the assay was immunoSEQ multiplex PCR. The sample yields fewer than 400,000 clones, around four fifths seen once. The starting material was peripheral blood, obtained in a trial of Ad26.COV2.S vaccine versus placebo. These receptors came from a person aged 18-60 years who received the Ad26.COV2.S COVID-19 vaccine or a placebo.

The chain joins TRBV25-1 to TRBJ1-5, with TRBD1 identical over 10 bases. V lost 8 bases and J lost 1; bases outside the gene matches: 5. Germline CDR1 MGHDK, CDR2 SYGVNS. The CDR3 length is 15 residues. CDR3 in DNA: TGTGCCAGCTCTCCGGGACAGGGGAGCAATCAGCCCCAGCATTTT. Translated, it gives CASSPGQGSNQPQHF.

The CDR3 loop is CASSLGPGANVLTF. The CDR3 coding sequence is TGCGCCAGCAGCCTGGGACCGGGGGCCAACGTCCTGACTTTC. The V gene is TRBV5-1, the J gene TRBJ2-6; D could derive from TRBD1 or TRBD2 (5 bases each). This CDR3 is built from 14 residues. Between the trimmed V and J ends, which lost 4 bases and 4 bases, there was a span of 9 bases. The germline V gene encodes CDR1 SGHRS and CDR2 YFSETQ.

This chain links TRBV4-1 with TRBJ1-1; TRBD1 matches 10 bases. CDR1 is MGHRA, CDR2 YSYEKL, per germline. V lost 8 bases, J lost 3 bases, and 12 bases stayed unmatched. CDR3 size: 16 residues. The CDR3 DNA reads TGCGCCAGCTCTGAGGTTCCGGGACAGGGGCACACTGAAGCTTTCTTT. It specifies CASSEVPGQGHTEAFF.

V and J are TRBV3-1 (or the pseudogene TRBV3-2) and TRBJ2-7, with D perhaps assigned TRBD1 or TRBD2 (5 bases each). The germline V and J ends were trimmed by 5 bases and 4 bases, with 6 bases remaining between them. The CDR3 has 11 residues. Germline-derived CDR1 and CDR2 are LGHDT and YNNKEL (reference sequence). This CDR3 is CASSWGYEQYF. The DNA for the CDR3 is TGTGCCAGCAGCTGGGGGTACGAGCAGTACTTC.

The chain is built from TRBV19 and TRBJ1-1; tentatively, D is TRBD1 (6 bases). The CDR3 has 14 amino acids. V lost 5 bases to trimming and J lost 0 bases, with 10 bases between them. Germline V gene data show CDR1 as LNHDA and CDR2 as SQIVND (reference sequence). The CDR3 coding sequence is TGTGCCAGTAGTTTCGGACAGCTGAACACTGAAGCTTTCTTT. The encoded protein is CASSFGQLNTEAFF.

This chain connects TRBV7-9 to TRBJ2-3, with D perhaps TRBD1 or TRBD2 (5 bases each). The germline V gene has CDR1 SEHNR and CDR2 FQNEAQ (reference sequence). The CDR3 totals 16 residues. Deletions cut 5 bases from V and 2 bases from J, with 17 bases between. CDR3 in amino acids: CASSPRGTPPTDTQYF. For the CDR3, the DNA is TGTGCCAGCAGCCCCCGGGGCACGCCCCCCACAGATACGCAGTATTTT.

This chain uses TRBV4-2 with TRBJ1-2; 7 positions agree with TRBD1. The CDR3 covers 14 residues. Germline V lookup: CDR1 LGHNA, CDR2 YNFKEQ. The J segment lost 8 bases and the V segment lost 0 bases, leaving 6 bases of the junction unmatched. CDR3 DNA sequence: TGTGCCAGCAGCCAAGATGGGCAGGGGGGCGGCTACACCTTC. This translates into CASSQDGQGGGYTF.

The chain is built from TRBV4-1 and TRBJ2-7; D is undetermined. Trimming cost V 0 bases and J 0 bases, with 9 bases left between them. Germline V gene data show CDR1 as MGHRA and CDR2 as YSYEKL. The CDR3 is 15 amino acids. In DNA, the CDR3 is TGCGCCAGCAGCCAAGAGGATACCCCCTCCTACGAGCAGTACTTC. Translated: CASSQEDTPSYEQYF.

This clone was observed a few times. The chain uses TRBV30 and TRBJ1-2, with 7 nucleotides matching TRBD1. The CDR3 has 12 amino acids. Trimming took 2 bases from V and 6 from J; bases not matched to a gene: 3. CDR1 and CDR2 from the germline V gene are GTSNPN and SVGIG (reference sequence). The CDR3 sequence is CAWSRGRDGYTF. The CDR3 DNA is TGTGCCTGGAGTAGGGGGCGGGATGGCTACACCTTC.

The chain links TRBV19 to TRBJ1-1; D gene uncertain. CDR3 length equals 13 residues. The germline V gene has CDR1 LNHDA and CDR2 SQIVND (reference sequence). Trimming shortened V by 5 bases and J by 8 bases, and 15 bases separated the two germline ends. The CDR3 DNA is TGTGCCAGTAGTCCAGATAGTAGACTCGAAGCTTTCTTT. Encoded protein: CASSPDSRLEAFF.

This chain uses TRBV7-2 with TRBJ1-1, with unresolved D. CDR1 SGHTA and CDR2 FQGNSA come from the germline V gene. V lost 5 bases and J 4 bases, leaving 17 bases between the germline ends. The CDR3 totals 15 residues. CDR3 bases: TGTGCCAGCAGCCCTCGCCCCTTGAAGGGCACTGAAGCTTTCTTT. Translation: CASSPRPLKGTEAFF.

As DNA, the CDR3 is TGTGCCAGCAGCCAGCGGAGAGACAATGAGCAGTTCTTC. It is translated as CASSQRRDNEQFF. V gene TRBV6-6 combines with J gene TRBJ2-1; the D gene is possibly TRBD2 (5 bases). Germline CDR1 and CDR2: MNHNY and SVGAGI (reference sequence). Trimming removed 6 bases from V and 5 bases from J, with 11 bases in between. The CDR3 is made up of 13 amino acids.

This chain connects TRBV3-1 (or the pseudogene TRBV3-2) to TRBJ2-2, with TRBD2 identical over 12 bases. CDR1 LGHDT and CDR2 YNNKEL come from the germline V gene (reference sequence). J lost 6 bases, V lost 0 bases, and 2 bases had no gene match. CDR3 length: 16 residues. CDR3 bases: TGTGCCAGCAGCCAAGACCTAGCGGGGGGGCCCGGGGAGCTGTTTTTT. Protein product: CASSQDLAGGPGELFF.

The chain combines TRBV5-5 with TRBJ2-6; D perhaps matches TRBD1 (6 bases). Trimming took 1 base from V and 1 from J, leaving 12 bases between them. This CDR3 comprises 17 residues. Looked up from germline, CDR1 is SGHKS and CDR2 is YYEKEE (reference sequence). DNA of the CDR3: TGTGCCAGCAGCTTGTTACAGGGACGGTCTGGGGCCAACGTCCTGACTTTC. Translated, it gives CASSLLQGRSGANVLTF.

The chain has TRBV9 and TRBJ2-3, with a possible D match to TRBD2 (6 bases). Per germline, CDR1 SGDLS and CDR2 YYNGEE. V was pared by 2 bases and J by 6 bases, with 16 bases between. This CDR3 region has 15 residues. CDR3 nucleotides: TGTGCCAGCAGCGTCTTCGCCAGGGAGGCGGATACGCAGTATTTT. Its protein is CASSVFAREADTQYF. Based on the CDR3 plus reference TRBV9 and TRBJ2-3, the full variable domain is DSGVTQTPKHLITATGQRVTLRCSPRSGDLSVYWYQQSLDQGLQFLIQYYNGEERAKGNILERFSAQQFPDLHSELNLSSLELGDSALYFCASSVFAREADTQYFGPGTRLTVL.

The chain employs TRBV5-1 and TRBJ1-3; D ambiguous. Trimming left V 0 bases short and J 0 bases short, with 13 bases between. CDR1 and CDR2 from the germline V gene are SGHRS and YFSETQ. The CDR3 consists of 17 residues. The CDR3 DNA follows: TGCGCCAGCAGCTTGGACTTAAATTCGTACTCTGGAAACACCATATATTTT. Its protein is CASSLDLNSYSGNTIYF.

This clone was recorded once. J is TRBJ2-1 and V is TRBV6-5; 9 bases match TRBD1. Losses at the gene ends were 9 bases for V and 9 bases for J; bases not matched to a gene: 12. This CDR3 region has 14 residues. Germline V gene lookup returns CDR1 MNHEY and CDR2 SVGAGI. The CDR3 DNA sequence: TGTGCCAGAGACCGGACAGGGGAGAGGGGTGAGCAGTTCTTC. Its translation is CARDRTGERGEQFF.

J is TRBJ2-3 and V is TRBV5-1, with D unclear. CDR3 length equals 13 residues. Germline V gives CDR1 SGHRS, CDR2 YFSETQ. With 7 bases removed from V and 1 base from J, the gap between germline ends came to 10 bases. DNA for the CDR3: TGCGCCAGCTTTAAGGCGGGCACAGATACGCAGTATTTT. Residues: CASFKAGTDTQYF.

CDR3 in DNA: TGTGCCAGCAGTTTAAGGTCTAGCGGGGCGTACACCGGGGAGCTGTTTTTT. This translates into CASSLRSSGAYTGELFF. V gene TRBV28 combines with J gene TRBJ2-2; 9 positions agree with TRBD2. Germline trimming cut 2 bases from V and 3 bases from J; bases unmatched to any gene: 7. CDR3 size: 17 residues. Germline V gene sequence: CDR1 MDHEN, CDR2 SYDVKM.

The chain uses TRBV6-5 and TRBJ2-3; possible D gene TRBD1, 6 bases. The CDR3 covers 12 residues. Germline lookup yields CDR1 MNHEY and CDR2 SVGAGI. Trimming took 0 bases from V and 10 from J, leaving 8 bases between them. CDR3 loop: CASSYSQGSQYF. The DNA of the CDR3 is TGTGCCAGCAGTTACTCGCAGGGGTCGCAGTATTTT.